What follows are 9 T cell receptor beta chains derived from one specimen sequenced in a study of brain T cells in children with intractable seizures. Some clones are missing from TCRdb's copy, which holds only in-frame ones; the method was immunoSEQ multiplex PCR. Among roughly 23,000 clones listed, approximately 94% were seen once. Here the sequenced sample was peripheral blood, taken at surgery. The receptor source for this set is a boy between 10 and 17 years old with focal cortical dysplasia and intractable seizures.

This sequence joins TRBV11-2 and TRBJ1-5, with TRBD1 identical over 7 bases. This CDR3 is built from 15 residues. The germline V gene encodes CDR1 SGHAT and CDR2 FQNNGV. The trim removed 5 bases at V and 1 base at J, leaving 5 bases unmatched. The CDR3 region has the DNA TGTGCCAGCAGCGCCCTGACAGGGAGCAATCAGCCCCAGCATTTT. It codes for CASSALTGSNQPQHF.

The CDR3, as DNA: TGTGCCAGCTCCCACCGGGATCTCCCTATGAGGTACACCTTC. Protein product: CASSHRDLPMRYTF. The V gene is TRBV28, the J gene TRBJ1-2; D not resolved. Germline-derived CDR1 and CDR2 are MDHEN and SYDVKM. The germline V and J ends were trimmed by 8 bases and 11 bases, with 24 bases remaining between them. This CDR3 spans 14 amino acids.

The chain employs TRBV7-8 and TRBJ1-2; D is possibly TRBD1 (5 bases). V was cut by 5 bases and J by 2 bases, with 15 bases left in between. Germline V lookup: CDR1 SGHVS, CDR2 FQNEAQ. The CDR3 length is 15 residues. The CDR3 spells CASSLYIRGNYGYTF. The CDR3 DNA is TGTGCCAGCAGCCTATATATAAGGGGAAACTATGGCTACACCTTC.

The chain joins TRBV19 to TRBJ1-1, with D perhaps TRBD1 (5 bases). Germline V gene data show CDR1 as LNHDA and CDR2 as SQIVND (reference sequence). CDR3 length: 12 amino acids. The V end was cut by 7 bases, the J end by 5 bases, with 11 bases between. The CDR3 nucleotides read TGTGCCAGTAACGACGGGGGGACTGAAGCTTTCTTT. Translation gives CASNDGGTEAFF.

This chain connects TRBV6-4 to TRBJ2-6; D possibly corresponds to TRBD1 (5 bases). The V end lost 9 bases, the J end lost 2 bases, and 14 bases lay between the germline ends. Germline V lookup: CDR1 MRHNA, CDR2 SNTAGT. This CDR3 contains 15 residues. The chain's CDR3 is CASLDSVAGANVLTF. CDR3 sequence (DNA): TGTGCCAGTCTCGACAGTGTGGCTGGGGCCAACGTCCTGACTTTC.

The V gene is TRBV5-5, the J gene TRBJ2-1; D not certain. The V end was cut by 0 bases, the J end by 2 bases, with 3 bases between. The CDR3 consists of 13 residues. The germline gives CDR1 SGHKS, CDR2 YYEKEE (reference sequence). CDR3 amino acids: CASSLGAYNEQFF. The CDR3, as DNA: TGTGCCAGCAGCTTGGGGGCCTACAATGAGCAGTTCTTC.

The chain carries TRBV5-1 and TRBJ1-1, with a tentative D call TRBD1 (5 bases). The germline V and J ends were trimmed by 0 bases and 3 bases, with 18 bases remaining between them. The CDR3 totals 17 residues. Germline CDR1 and CDR2: SGHRS and YFSETQ. CDR3 nucleotides: TGCGCCAGCAGCTTGGAATTGGGGCCGGGTGGTGACACTGAAGCTTTCTTT. Translating gives CASSLELGPGGDTEAFF. Based on the CDR3 plus reference TRBV5-1 and TRBJ1-1, the full variable domain is KAGVTQTPRYLIKTRGQQVTLSCSPISGHRSVSWYQQTPGQGLQFLFEYFSETQRNKGNFPGRFSGRQFSNSRSEMNVSTLELGDSALYLCASSLELGPGGDTEAFFGQGTRLTVV.

The CDR3 bases are TGTGCCAGCAGCTTCACCCCGGGACAGGGCGACACCGGGGAGCTGTTTTTT. This codes for CASSFTPGQGDTGELFF. The chain combines TRBV7-7 with TRBJ2-2, with TRBD1 matching 9 bases. Germline assignment: CDR1 SSHAT and CDR2 FNYEAQ (reference sequence). The junction had 8 bases not matched to a gene; V was cut back by 3 bases and J by 3 bases. The CDR3 covers 17 residues.

The V gene is TRBV6-2 or TRBV6-3, the J gene TRBJ2-3; 8 bases agree with TRBD2. Germline lookup yields CDR1 MNHEY and CDR2 SVGEGT. Unmatched junction bases numbered 16, after V lost 4 bases and J lost 4 bases. The CDR3 loop spans 18 amino acids. The CDR3 sequence is CASSLGVWVGRAPDTQYF. CDR3 coding DNA: TGTGCCAGCAGTTTGGGAGTATGGGTCGGGAGGGCCCCAGATACGCAGTATTTT.